A single sample gave rise to the 32 T cell receptor beta chains below, sequenced in a study of cytomegalovirus exposure and HLA in healthy donors. A multiplex PCR was run with 60 Vbeta primers and 13 Jbeta primers. Only in-frame clones appear in the TCRdb table, and some are missing; sequencing was by immunoSEQ multiplex PCR. The sample shows fewer than 250,000 clones, roughly 86% of them seen only once. Input material: PBMCs. Receptors originate from a woman aged 18-29 years in good health and CMV-seronegative.

DNA of the CDR3: TGCGCCAGCAGCCAAGATGCGGGGGCCTTCGCCTACGAGCAGTACTTC. Its translation is CASSQDAGAFAYEQYF. The chain couples TRBV4-3 to TRBJ2-7; maybe TRBD2 (7 bases). Trimming pared 0 bases from V and 2 bases from J, leaving 14 bases between. Looked up from germline, CDR1 is LGHNA and CDR2 is YSLEER. The CDR3 has 16 amino acids.

This clone was seen more than once but under ten times. The rearrangement uses TRBV6-1 and TRBJ1-5; D not certain. V gave up 4 bases and J gave up 6 bases, with 13 bases separating them. This CDR3 has 14 residues. Germline CDR1 and CDR2: MNHNS and SASEGT. The CDR3: CASSGGREAQPQHF. The CDR3, as DNA: TGTGCCAGCAGTGGCGGGAGGGAGGCTCAGCCCCAGCATTTT.

This clone was found once. V and J are TRBV2 and TRBJ1-1, with 8 nucleotides matching TRBD1. The germline V gene has CDR1 SNHLY and CDR2 FYNNEI. After removal of 3 bases from V and 1 base from J, the junction contained 4 bases not matched to a gene. The CDR3 contains 15 residues. The CDR3 bases are TGTGCCAGCAGTGATATTCAGGGGGCGAACACTGAAGCTTTCTTT. This translates into CASSDIQGANTEAFF.

The V gene is TRBV6-4, the J gene TRBJ2-3; 8 positions match TRBD2. The CDR3 is 14 amino acids. In germline, CDR1 is MRHNA, CDR2 SNTAGT. With 3 bases clipped from V and 4 bases from J, the junction kept 3 bases outside the gene matches. CDR3 residues: CASSEGLESDTQYF. The CDR3 DNA is TGTGCCAGCAGTGAGGGACTAGAGTCAGATACGCAGTATTTT.

V gene TRBV10-3 combines with J gene TRBJ2-2; 9 bases line up with TRBD1. This CDR3 is built from 15 residues. From germline, CDR1 is ENHRY and CDR2 SYGVKD. The junction had 4 bases not matched to a gene; V was cut back by 2 bases and J by 6 bases. DNA for the CDR3: TGTGCCATCAGTGAGGGACAGGGGCTATCCGGGGAGCTGTTTTTT. Its translation is CAISEGQGLSGELFF.

The chain joins TRBV10-3 to TRBJ2-5; 11 positions match TRBD2. Germline CDR1 and CDR2: ENHRY and SYGVKD. Trimming cost V 10 bases and J 1 base; bases outside gene matches: 5. The CDR3 is 14 residues long. CDR3 loop: CATGLAGAQETQYF. CDR3 bases: TGTGCCACCGGACTAGCGGGCGCCCAAGAGACCCAGTACTTC.

The chain combines TRBV7-2 with TRBJ2-1; 7 bases line up with TRBD2. The germline V gene has CDR1 SGHTA and CDR2 FQGNSA. The CDR3 consists of 15 residues. The junction had 13 bases not matched to a gene; V was cut back by 7 bases and J by 7 bases. The CDR3 DNA reads as TGTGCCAGCATCCGAAGCGGGATGGATGTTAATGAGCAGTTCTTC. Amino acids: CASIRSGMDVNEQFF. Filled out from reference TRBV7-2 and TRBJ2-1, the complete variable domain reads GAGVSQSPSNKVTEKGKDVELRCDPISGHTALYWYRQSLGQGLEFLIYFQGNSAPDKSGLPSDRFSAERTGGSVSTLTIQRTQQEDSAVYLCASIRSGMDVNEQFFGPGTRLTVL.

This clone was observed a single time. The J gene is TRBJ2-3, the V gene TRBV9; no definite D call. This CDR3 region has 14 residues. Trimming left V 5 bases short and J 0 bases short, with 10 bases between. Germline CDR1 is SGDLS and CDR2 is YYNGEE. The CDR3 DNA is TGTGCCAGCAGGAGTGGGCCTAGCACAGATACGCAGTATTTT. Translated, it gives CASRSGPSTDTQYF.

V gene TRBV5-4 combines with J gene TRBJ1-4; weak D call: TRBD1 (6 bases). Germline-derived CDR1 and CDR2 are SGHNT and YYREEE (reference sequence). Trimming left V 3 bases short and J 3 bases short, with 15 bases between. CDR3 length: 16 amino acids. CDR3 in amino acids: CASSWGRGIPNEKLFF. Written as DNA, the CDR3 is TGTGCCAGCAGCTGGGGTAGGGGGATCCCTAATGAAAAACTGTTTTTT. The whole variable domain, filled in from reference TRBV5-4 and TRBJ1-4, reads ETGVTQSPTHLIKTRGQQVTLRCSSQSGHNTVSWYQQALGQGPQFIFQYYREEENGRGNFPPRFSGLQFPNYSSELNVNALELDDSALYLCASSWGRGIPNEKLFFGSGTQLSVL.

This chain links TRBV28 with TRBJ1-3, with TRBD1 matching 7 bases. V shed 6 bases and J 0 bases; nucleotides not matched to a gene: 2. Germline CDR1 and CDR2: MDHEN and SYDVKM. This CDR3 spans 14 amino acids. CDR3 residues: CASRRTGSGNTIYF. CDR3 sequence (DNA): TGTGCCAGCAGACGGACAGGCTCTGGAAACACCATATATTTT. The complete variable domain, with remaining parts taken from reference TRBV28 and TRBJ1-3, reads DVKVTQSSRYLVKRTGEKVFLECVQDMDHENMFWYRQDPGLGLRLIYFSYDVKMKEKGDIPEGYSVSREKKERFSLILESASTNQTSMYLCASRRTGSGNTIYFGEGSWLTVV.

This chain links TRBV6-5 with TRBJ1-1, with TRBD1 identical over 7 bases. CDR3 length: 14 residues. V trimming: 5 bases; J trimming: 0 bases; junction bases outside the gene matches: 3. Germline loops: CDR1 MNHEY, CDR2 SVGAGI. CDR3 protein: CASSETGMNTEAFF. CDR3 sequence (DNA): TGTGCCAGCAGTGAGACAGGGATGAACACTGAAGCTTTCTTT.

The chain uses TRBV18 and TRBJ1-2; 8 bases are a match to TRBD1. The length of the CDR3 is 13 residues. The ends lost 6 bases at V and 8 bases at J; junction bases unmatched: 8. The germline V gene has CDR1 KGHSH and CDR2 LQKENI. In DNA form, the CDR3 reads TGTGCCAGCTCGGGCCAGGGGGCGCTGGGCTACACCTTC. The encoded protein is CASSGQGALGYTF.

Only one count was recorded for this clone. The rearrangement links TRBV7-9 to TRBJ1-5; D call uncertain. Germline CDR1 and CDR2: SEHNR and FQNEAQ (reference sequence). V shed 8 bases and J shed 2 bases, with 10 bases lying between them. CDR3 size: 13 residues. CDR3 in DNA: TGTGCCAGCGCCCCCGGGGGCAATCAGCCCCAGCATTTT. Amino acids: CASAPGGNQPQHF.

V gene TRBV7-9 combines with J gene TRBJ2-2; 7 nucleotides align to TRBD1. This CDR3 comprises 15 residues. Germline-derived CDR1 and CDR2 are SEHNR and FQNEAQ (reference sequence). V shed 5 bases and J 5 bases; nucleotides not matched to a gene: 8. CDR3 nucleotide sequence: TGTGCCAGCAGCCCCCCGGGACAGTGGACCGGGGAGCTGTTTTTT. Translating it yields CASSPPGQWTGELFF.

The CDR3 DNA sequence: TGCGCCAGCAGCCTCCCTAGCGGGGGTGTACAAGAGACCCAGTACTTC. Its protein is CASSLPSGGVQETQYF. The chain joins TRBV5-1 to TRBJ2-5, with 10 bases matching TRBD2. The V gene's germline CDR1 is SGHRS and CDR2 YFSETQ. CDR3 length: 16 amino acids. V was pared by 4 bases and J by 2 bases, with 8 bases of the junction left unmatched.

The chain has TRBV27 and TRBJ1-1; tentatively, D is TRBD1 (5 bases). Germline assignment: CDR1 MNHEY and CDR2 SMNVEV (reference sequence). This CDR3 has 13 residues. V lost 3 bases to trimming and J lost 1 base, with 6 bases between them. The chain's CDR3 is CASSFGQNTEAFF. In DNA, the CDR3 is TGTGCCAGCAGTTTCGGACAGAACACTGAAGCTTTCTTT.

CDR3 in DNA: TGTGCCAGCCGACGGCGGGGGTCCCAAGAGACCCAGTACTTC. This sequence encodes CASRRRGSQETQYF. V gene TRBV2 combines with J gene TRBJ2-5, with 7 bases matching TRBD2. Per germline, CDR1 SNHLY and CDR2 FYNNEI. The CDR3 is 14 amino acids. Trimming cost V 8 bases and J 1 base; bases outside gene matches: 7.

The chain joins TRBV6-5 to TRBJ2-7; possibly TRBD2 for D (6 bases). CDR1 and CDR2 (germline): MNHEY, SVGAGI. The CDR3 consists of 14 residues. V lost 5 bases, J lost 5 bases, and 16 bases lay in between. CDR3 residues: CASSPGTWRDEQYF. The CDR3 coding sequence is TGTGCCAGCAGTCCGGGGACTTGGCGGGACGAGCAGTACTTC.

V is TRBV4-1 and J is TRBJ1-1, with D possibly TRBD1 on 6 matching bases. The CDR3 has 15 residues. Germline V CDR1 and CDR2: MGHRA, YSYEKL. With 4 bases removed from V and 5 bases from J, the gap between germline ends came to 17 bases. CDR3 DNA sequence: TGCGCCAGCAGCCTAGTAATGGCAGGGGAGACTGAAGCTTTCTTT. It codes for CASSLVMAGETEAFF.

The rearrangement joins TRBV5-4 to TRBJ2-7; TRBD1 matches at 9 bases. Germline V gene data show CDR1 as SGHNT and CDR2 as YYREEE (reference sequence). The CDR3 has 12 residues. The CDR3 coding sequence is TGTGCTTACCGGACAGGGGCGGGGGAGCAGTACTTC. Translated, it gives CAYRTGAGEQYF.

The chain combines TRBV30 with TRBJ1-5; TRBD1 matches at 10 bases. Looked up from germline, CDR1 is GTSNPN and CDR2 is SVGIG (reference sequence). This CDR3 comprises 13 residues. The V and J ends lost 4 bases and 6 bases, in that order; junction bases with no gene match: 3. In DNA form, the CDR3 reads TGTGCCTGGAAAGGACAGGGGGGTCAGCCCCAGCATTTT. Translation gives CAWKGQGGQPQHF.

The chain recombines TRBV13 with TRBJ2-3; TRBD2 aligns across 12 bases. The CDR3 is 16 amino acids. Germline values: CDR1 PRHDT, CDR2 FYEKMQ (reference sequence). The trim removed 5 bases at V and 4 bases at J, leaving 7 bases unmatched. CDR3: CASSPRLAGGADTQYF. The CDR3 region has the DNA TGTGCCAGCAGCCCCCGGCTAGCGGGAGGGGCAGATACGCAGTATTTT.

The chain combines TRBV11-2 with TRBJ2-1; 8 bases agree with TRBD2. Trimming took 4 bases from V and 3 from J; bases not matched to a gene: 11. The CDR3 loop spans 17 amino acids. Germline V gene sequence: CDR1 SGHAT, CDR2 FQNNGV. Written as DNA, the CDR3 is TGTGCCAGCAGCTCTGGGGGCGGGGGGCTAGACTACAATGAGCAGTTCTTC. As protein: CASSSGGGGLDYNEQFF.

V is TRBV5-6 and J is TRBJ1-2; D unclear. This CDR3 region has 11 residues. Germline V gives CDR1 SGHDT, CDR2 YYEEEE. Trimming stripped 1 base from V and 6 bases from J, with 4 bases between. CDR3 coding DNA: TGTGCCAGCAGCTTGAACAATGGCTACACCTTC. Its translation: CASSLNNGYTF.

The V call is TRBV28, the J call TRBJ1-6, with 10 bases matching TRBD1. The trim removed 7 bases at V and 8 bases at J, leaving 8 bases unmatched. The CDR3 runs 15 residues. Germline V gene data show CDR1 as MDHEN and CDR2 as SYDVKM. The CDR3, as DNA: TGTGCCAGCAATGGGGCCGGGACAGGGGATTCACCCCTCCACTTT. It specifies CASNGAGTGDSPLHF.

The V gene is TRBV11-3, the J gene TRBJ2-7; weak D call: TRBD2 (6 bases). Germline CDR1 reads SGHNT; CDR2 reads YENEEA. CDR3 length: 15 residues. Trimming pared 5 bases from V and 5 bases from J, leaving 19 bases between. In DNA form, the CDR3 reads TGTGCCAGCAGCATGGGCTTTGGGGGGAGGAACGAGCAGTACTTC. Amino acid sequence: CASSMGFGGRNEQYF.

The V gene is TRBV5-1, the J gene TRBJ2-7, with 10 positions matching TRBD1. Trimming took 4 bases from V and 5 from J; bases not matched to a gene: 6. The germline CDR1 and CDR2 sequences are SGHRS and YFSETQ. The CDR3 totals 14 residues. The CDR3 here is CASSGGQGYHEQYF. In nucleotides, the CDR3 is TGCGCCAGCAGCGGGGGACAGGGGTACCACGAGCAGTACTTC.

This sequence joins TRBV5-1 and TRBJ2-7, with D perhaps matching TRBD1 (6 bases). Trimming cost V 4 bases and J 4 bases, with 15 bases left between them. The CDR3 is made up of 14 amino acids. CDR1 SGHRS and CDR2 YFSETQ come from the germline V gene. The CDR3 spells CASSLSTGSYEQYF. CDR3 nucleotide sequence: TGCGCCAGCAGCCTATCGACAGGATCTTACGAGCAGTACTTC.

This clone has only one observation. The V gene is TRBV7-9, the J gene TRBJ2-1; 16 bases are shared with TRBD2. The CDR3 extends over 17 amino acids. V lost 1 base, J lost 8 bases, and 5 bases stayed unmatched. CDR1 and CDR2 (germline): SEHNR, FQNEAQ (reference sequence). The CDR3 sequence: CASSLVPGTSGRDEQFF. CDR3 bases: TGTGCCAGCAGCTTAGTCCCGGGGACTAGCGGGAGGGATGAGCAGTTCTTC.

Points on this clone: Mismatch with germline at one junction end may stem from a read error. The chain has TRBV7-7 and TRBJ2-3; 7 positions agree with TRBD2. This CDR3 contains 16 residues. Germline V gene lookup returns CDR1 SSHAT and CDR2 FNYEAQ (reference sequence). The CDR3 sequence: CASSLGLAVNTDTQYF. The CDR3 DNA reads TGTGCTAGCAGCTTAGGGCTAGCGGTGAACACAGATACGCAGTATTTT. The whole variable domain, remainder taken from reference TRBV7-7 and TRBJ2-3, is GAGVSQSPRYKVTKRGQDVTLRCDPISSHATLYWYQQALGQGPEFLTYFNYEAQPDKSGLPSDRFSAERPEGSISTLTIQRTEQRDSAMYRCASSLGLAVNTDTQYFGPGTRLTVL.

Only a few counts were recorded for this clone. The chain is built from TRBV10-1 and TRBJ2-2; TRBD1 is a possible D gene (5 bases). Trimming removed 0 bases from V and 8 bases from J, with 7 bases in between. Germline CDR1 is WNHNN and CDR2 is SYGVQD (reference sequence). The CDR3 extends over 13 amino acids. The CDR3 bases are TGCGCCAGCAGTGAGTCGTGGACAGGGGAGCTGTTTTTT. Its protein is CASSESWTGELFF.

The chain recombines TRBV4-2 with TRBJ2-3, with D perhaps TRBD2 (6 bases). Germline CDR1 LGHNA, CDR2 YNFKEQ. V lost 1 base to trimming and J lost 2 bases, with 19 bases between them. CDR3 size: 18 residues. Written as DNA, the CDR3 is TGTGCCAGCAGCCAAGCAGGCCCTACTAGCACGCTCACAGATACGCAGTATTTT. Its translation is CASSQAGPTSTLTDTQYF.